This T cell receptor beta chain was sequenced during a study of CD4+ T cells in melanoma. V gave up 6 bases and J gave up 5 bases, with 10 bases separating them. This CDR3 spans 13 amino acids. Germline V gene data show CDR1 as MNHNY and CDR2 as SVGAGI (reference sequence). Clones were sequenced by immunoSEQ multiplex PCR, and TCRdb holds only the in-frame ones, with some missing. Altogether 11,000 to 15,000 clones are present, under 80% being singletons, with the ten largest covering under 13%. The sequenced material came from cells from a culture (not recorded whether cultured in vitro). The sequence was obtained from a human donor with melanoma. This chain links TRBV6-6 with TRBJ1-4, with D possibly TRBD1 on 6 matching bases. The CDR3 is CASRQGPNEKLFF. The CDR3 bases are TGTGCCAGCAGACAGGGTCCCAATGAAAAACTGTTTTTT.